This TCR beta chain was observed in a study of post-analysis software for immune sequencing data. Study at large: The courses of disease that were included comprised relapsing-remitting, secondary progressive and progressive-relapsing multiple sclerosis. Study-wide results and caveats: Five or six TRBV segments, TRBV5-6, TRBV5-1 and TRBV20-1 among them, were found more frequent in patients than controls.

TCR beta cDNA libraries included unique molecular identifiers. TCRdb ran MiXCR on the PCR reads and lists one entry per CDR3 protein. The table has roughly 620,000 distinct CDR3 sequences, about 44% seen once. V shed 0 bases, J shed 8 bases, and the junction held 8 bases outside the gene matches. This CDR3 has 16 residues. Germline CDR1 and CDR2: LGHNA and YNFKEQ. With respect to this clonotype: Its antigen is as yet unknown.

The rearrangement links TRBV4-2 to TRBJ2-1; 9 nucleotides match TRBD2. The sequencing input was blood. This clonotype was sampled from a girl aged 5-17 years with multiple sclerosis. The CDR3 here is CASSQDPSGALDEQFF. CDR3 nucleotides: TGTGCCAGCAGCCAAGACCCTAGCGGGGCTTTGGATGAGCAGTTCTTC.